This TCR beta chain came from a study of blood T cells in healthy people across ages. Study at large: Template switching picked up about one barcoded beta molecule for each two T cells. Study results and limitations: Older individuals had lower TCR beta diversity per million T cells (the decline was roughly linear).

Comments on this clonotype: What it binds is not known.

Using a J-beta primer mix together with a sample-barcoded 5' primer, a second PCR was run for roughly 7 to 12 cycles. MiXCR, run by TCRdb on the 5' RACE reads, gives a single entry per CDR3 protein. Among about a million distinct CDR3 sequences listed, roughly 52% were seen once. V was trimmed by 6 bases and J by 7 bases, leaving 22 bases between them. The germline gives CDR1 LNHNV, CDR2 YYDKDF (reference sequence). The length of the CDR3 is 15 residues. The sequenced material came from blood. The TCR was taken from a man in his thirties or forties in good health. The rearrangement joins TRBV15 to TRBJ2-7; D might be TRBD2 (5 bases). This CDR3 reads CATRQSVASTGEQYF. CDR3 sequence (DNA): TGTGCCACCAGGCAGTCGGTAGCGTCTACCGGAGAGCAGTACTTC.